This TCR beta chain was documented in a study of shared clonotypes between healthy human individuals. Study-wide findings and caveats: Genetic and exposure-history diversity was limited by the small donor number.

About 90 million PBMCs were counted before genomic DNA extraction. Germline V gene sequence: CDR1 SGHRS, CDR2 YFSETQ. Deletions cut 6 bases from V and 5 bases from J, with 17 bases between. The length of the CDR3 is 14 residues. Researchers sequenced unsorted PBMC DNA using ten immunoSEQ deep assay plates. In the original analysis: Without quality scores, immunoSEQ junctional reads could not be filtered like full-length reads. Clones were read by immunoSEQ multiplex PCR, and TCRdb kept only the in-frame ones, dropping some. V and J calls and clone size follow that table, whereas D and trimming were derived from the DNA. The data hold about 490,000 clones, with roughly 78% observed a single time. Comment on this clone: Its matching antigen is unknown.

This rearrangement joins TRBV5-1 to TRBJ2-5; a weak D match, TRBD2 (5 bases). The sample consisted of PBMCs. This sequence originates from a woman in her forties in good health. Some clones in this sample may be carry-over from other donors' samples. The CDR3 loop is CASTLGRTGETQYF. CDR3 coding DNA: TGCGCCAGCACCCTAGGCCGTACGGGGGAGACCCAGTACTTC. Full variable domain (missing parts from reference TRBV5-1 and TRBJ2-5): KAGVTQTPRYLIKTRGQQVTLSCSPISGHRSVSWYQQTPGQGLQFLFEYFSETQRNKGNFPGRFSGRQFSNSRSEMNVSTLELGDSALYLCASTLGRTGETQYFGPGTRLLVL.